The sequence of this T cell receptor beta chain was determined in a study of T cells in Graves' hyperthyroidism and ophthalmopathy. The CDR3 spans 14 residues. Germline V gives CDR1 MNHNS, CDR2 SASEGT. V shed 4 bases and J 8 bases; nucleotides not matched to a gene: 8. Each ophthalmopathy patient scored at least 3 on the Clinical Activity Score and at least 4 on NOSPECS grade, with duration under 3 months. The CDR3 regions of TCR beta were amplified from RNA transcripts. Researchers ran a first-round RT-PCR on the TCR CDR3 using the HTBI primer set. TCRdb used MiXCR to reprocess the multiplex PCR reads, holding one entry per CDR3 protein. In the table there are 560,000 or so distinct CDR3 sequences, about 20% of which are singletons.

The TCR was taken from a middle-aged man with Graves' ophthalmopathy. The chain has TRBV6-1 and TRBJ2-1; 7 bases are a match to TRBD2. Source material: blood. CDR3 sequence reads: CASSAGTIRDEQFF. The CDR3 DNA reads TGTGCCAGCAGTGCCGGGACTATTAGAGATGAGCAGTTCTTC.